The 26 T cell receptor beta chains below were found in one sample sequenced in a study of OX40 agonist ivuxolimab in advanced cancers. TCRdb's copy holds only in-frame clones and misses some; the assay was immunoSEQ multiplex PCR. The sample comprises about 46,000 clones, roughly 84% of which are singletons, and roughly 0.67% rests with the top ten. The starting material was CD4+ or CD8+ T cells sorted from blood, obtained in a trial of the OX40 agonist ivuxolimab. The receptors derive from an adult with an advanced solid tumor such as melanoma, head and neck, liver or kidney cancer.

The genes are TRBV6-1 and TRBJ1-2; 9 positions agree with TRBD1. The germline gives CDR1 MNHNS, CDR2 SASEGT. J gave up 8 bases and V 3 bases, and 7 bases lay outside the gene matches. The CDR3 extends over 14 amino acids. CDR3 bases: TGTGCCAGCAGTGATAACAGGGGGCTCGGGGGCTACACCTTC. Amino acids: CASSDNRGLGGYTF.

The CDR3 sequence is CATEAGRLGEQYF. CDR3 nucleotide sequence: TGTGCCACCGAAGCGGGGCGCTTGGGCGAGCAGTACTTC. The chain joins TRBV19 to TRBJ2-7, with 7 bases fitting TRBD2. In germline, CDR1 is LNHDA, CDR2 SQIVND (reference sequence). The CDR3 sequence is 13 residues long. J gave up 6 bases and V 10 bases, and 12 bases lay outside the gene matches.

The rearrangement joins TRBV6-1 to TRBJ1-2, with D unresolved. With 4 bases removed from V and 4 bases from J, the gap between germline ends came to 13 bases. This CDR3 contains 14 residues. CDR1 and CDR2 (germline): MNHNS, SASEGT. CDR3 sequence reads: CASSASGSFYGYTF. The CDR3 nucleotides read TGTGCCAGCAGTGCCAGCGGATCGTTCTATGGCTACACCTTC.

V and J are TRBV18 and TRBJ2-3, with D perhaps matching TRBD1 (6 bases). CDR1 KGHSH and CDR2 LQKENI come from the germline V gene. V shed 3 bases and J shed 0 bases, with 10 bases lying between them. CDR3 length: 15 residues. The chain's CDR3 is CASSPTGTSTDTQYF. CDR3 bases: TGTGCCAGCTCACCGACAGGTACTAGCACAGATACGCAGTATTTT.

The chain recombines TRBV7-2 with TRBJ2-1; D possibly uses TRBD1 or TRBD2 (5 bases each). This CDR3 has 13 amino acids. The germline V and J ends were trimmed by 5 bases and 5 bases, with 10 bases remaining between them. The germline V gene encodes CDR1 SGHTA and CDR2 FQGNSA. In nucleotides, the CDR3 is TGTGCCAGCAGCATGGGACCGAACAATGAGCAGTTCTTC. This sequence encodes CASSMGPNNEQFF.

This clone has only one observation. The chain has TRBV2 and TRBJ2-3; D possibly corresponds to TRBD2 (5 bases). The CDR3 extends over 16 amino acids. The ends were cut back, 4 bases at V and 3 bases at J, with 17 bases in the middle. CDR1 and CDR2 (germline): SNHLY, FYNNEI. The CDR3 protein is CASSVIALYGTDTQYF. The CDR3 DNA reads as TGTGCCAGCAGTGTTATAGCGCTTTATGGGACAGATACGCAGTATTTT.

The rearrangement links TRBV11-3 to TRBJ2-7, with a tentative D call TRBD2 (6 bases). Trimming stripped 3 bases from V and 3 bases from J, with 9 bases between. This CDR3 spans 13 amino acids. The germline V gene encodes CDR1 SGHNT and CDR2 YENEEA. The CDR3 DNA follows: TGTGCCAGCAGCTTCACCGGGGGCTACGAGCAGTACTTC. Translated, it gives CASSFTGGYEQYF.

This clone occurred once. The chain has TRBV19 and TRBJ2-3, with D perhaps TRBD2 (6 bases). V was pared by 0 bases and J by 3 bases, with 7 bases between. Germline lookup yields CDR1 LNHDA and CDR2 SQIVND (reference sequence). The CDR3 runs 14 residues. The CDR3: CASSIDGGTDTQYF. CDR3 coding DNA: TGTGCCAGTAGTATAGATGGAGGGACAGATACGCAGTATTTT.

This clone was observed a handful of times. The V call is TRBV11-2, the J call TRBJ1-3; D might be TRBD1 (5 bases). The CDR3 is 13 residues long. V lost 1 base and J lost 4, with 5 bases in between. The V gene's germline CDR1 is SGHAT and CDR2 FQNNGV. The CDR3 sequence is CASSLGQGNTIYF. DNA of the CDR3: TGTGCCAGCAGCTTAGGACAGGGAAACACCATATATTTT.

The V and J genes are TRBV5-1 and TRBJ2-7; D ambiguous. Trimming left V 2 bases short and J 5 bases short, with 17 bases between. This CDR3 comprises 15 residues. Per the germline V gene, CDR1 is SGHRS and CDR2 is YFSETQ. CDR3 protein: CASSFRPQIPHEQYF. CDR3 DNA sequence: TGCGCCAGCAGCTTCCGACCGCAAATCCCCCACGAGCAGTACTTC.

CDR3 bases: TGTGCCAGTAGTATCCAACTAGCGGGGGCAGATACGCAGTATTTT. This translates into CASSIQLAGADTQYF. This chain joins TRBV19 and TRBJ2-3; 11 bases line up with TRBD2. Germline V CDR1 and CDR2: LNHDA, SQIVND (reference sequence). The CDR3 runs to 15 residues. V was clipped by 3 bases and J by 4 bases; unmatched bases: 3.

V gene TRBV28 combines with J gene TRBJ2-1; D not resolved. CDR1 is MDHEN, CDR2 SYDVKM, per germline. The CDR3 sequence is 14 residues long. V shed 2 bases and J shed 3 bases, with 8 bases lying between them. The CDR3 loop is CASSLKVNYNEQFF. The CDR3 DNA reads TGTGCCAGCAGTTTAAAGGTGAACTACAATGAGCAGTTCTTC.

J is TRBJ1-2 and V is TRBV11-2; no clear D gene. The V gene's germline CDR1 is SGHAT and CDR2 FQNNGV. The CDR3 has 15 amino acids. V was cut by 0 bases and J by 4 bases, with 12 bases left in between. The chain's CDR3 is CASSLESGPLYGYTF. CDR3 sequence (DNA): TGTGCCAGCAGCTTAGAATCCGGGCCCCTCTATGGCTACACCTTC.

This clone has just a few counts. The rearrangement joins TRBV5-6 to TRBJ1-2, with D hard to call. The V end lost 4 bases, the J end lost 3 bases, and 7 bases lay between the germline ends. This CDR3 has 12 residues. Germline loops: CDR1 SGHDT, CDR2 YYEEEE. CDR3 protein: CASSQTDYGYTF. CDR3 sequence (DNA): TGTGCCAGCAGCCAGACGGACTATGGCTACACCTTC.

CDR3 residues: CASSQGSANYGYTF. CDR3 nucleotide sequence: TGTGCCAGCAGCCAAGGGTCAGCTAACTATGGCTACACCTTC. The chain uses TRBV4-2 and TRBJ1-2; D call uncertain. Germline CDR1 reads LGHNA; CDR2 reads YNFKEQ. The V gene lost 1 base and the J gene lost 0 bases, with 6 bases spanning the gap. This CDR3 region has 14 residues.

This chain connects TRBV5-4 to TRBJ2-6; D is unclear. CDR1 SGHNT and CDR2 YYREEE come from the germline V gene (reference sequence). V was clipped by 4 bases and J by 1 base, with 15 bases between them. The CDR3 sequence is 17 residues long. Here the CDR3 reads CASSGVVSRSGANVLTF. The CDR3 bases are TGTGCCAGCAGCGGGGTGGTCTCCCGTTCTGGGGCCAACGTCCTGACTTTC.

The chain has TRBV30 and TRBJ2-7, with D unresolved. The ends were cut back, 1 base at V and 0 bases at J, with 10 bases in the middle. From germline, CDR1 is GTSNPN and CDR2 SVGIG (reference sequence). The CDR3 contains 14 residues. The DNA of the CDR3 is TGTGCCTGGAGTGCGGACCGGCCCTCCTACGAGCAGTACTTC. Protein sequence: CAWSADRPSYEQYF.

This sequence joins TRBV10-3 and TRBJ2-2, with D possibly matching TRBD1 (7 bases). V was trimmed by 5 bases and J by 2 bases, leaving 12 bases between them. Germline loops: CDR1 ENHRY, CDR2 SYGVKD. The CDR3 totals 15 residues. CDR3 DNA: TGTGCCATCAGTCTGGAGGGGGCAAACACCGGGGAGCTGTTTTTT. This encodes CAISLEGANTGELFF.

CDR3 bases: TGTGCCACCAGCAGAGTGGGGAACACCGGGGAGCTGTTTTTT. Translation: CATSRVGNTGELFF. This chain links TRBV15 with TRBJ2-2; D is undetermined. V was pared by 1 base and J by 1 base, with 4 bases between. This CDR3 region has 14 residues. Germline CDR1 reads LNHNV; CDR2 reads YYDKDF (reference sequence).

The gene calls are TRBV5-1 and TRBJ2-7; D remains unclear. CDR3 length: 15 amino acids. With 0 bases removed from V and 0 bases from J, the gap between germline ends came to 10 bases. Looked up from germline, CDR1 is SGHRS and CDR2 is YFSETQ. DNA of the CDR3: TGCGCCAGCAGCTTGGAGGTTCTTAGCTCCTACGAGCAGTACTTC. Translation gives CASSLEVLSSYEQYF.

The V gene is TRBV30, the J gene TRBJ1-6; 8 positions match TRBD1. Germline lookup yields CDR1 GTSNPN and CDR2 SVGIG (reference sequence). V lost 2 bases and J lost 3; bases outside the gene matches: 3. This CDR3 has 15 residues. CDR3 loop: CAWSSGTGYNSPLHF. The CDR3 nucleotides read TGTGCCTGGAGTTCCGGGACAGGCTATAATTCACCCCTCCACTTT.

The V and J genes are TRBV9 and TRBJ1-4, with D maybe TRBD1 (6 bases). The CDR3 is 15 amino acids. CDR1 is SGDLS and CDR2 is YYNGEE in the germline V gene. Trimming cost V 0 bases and J 6 bases, with 12 bases left between them. This chain's CDR3 is CASSVAGGPDEKLFF. In DNA form, the CDR3 reads TGTGCCAGCAGCGTAGCTGGGGGCCCGGATGAAAAACTGTTTTTT. The complete variable domain, with remaining parts taken from reference TRBV9 and TRBJ1-4, reads DSGVTQTPKHLITATGQRVTLRCSPRSGDLSVYWYQQSLDQGLQFLIQYYNGEERAKGNILERFSAQQFPDLHSELNLSSLELGDSALYFCASSVAGGPDEKLFFGSGTQLSVL.

This rearrangement joins TRBV2 to TRBJ2-5; 9 positions agree with TRBD2. With 2 bases clipped from V and 5 bases from J, the junction kept 15 bases outside the gene matches. Germline loops: CDR1 SNHLY, CDR2 FYNNEI. This CDR3 has 18 residues. CDR3 sequence (DNA): TGTGCCAGCAGTGAAAGGATGCCTAGCGGGATGGGAGGGGAGACCCAGTACTTC. It yields the protein CASSERMPSGMGGETQYF.

The chain is built from TRBV6-5 and TRBJ2-5; D is ambiguous. The CDR3 loop spans 15 amino acids. Deletions cut 5 bases from V and 3 bases from J, with 16 bases between. Germline CDR1 and CDR2: MNHEY and SVGAGI. DNA for the CDR3: TGTGCCAGCAGTCGCGTGGGTAGAGAGGAAGAGACCCAGTACTTC. It specifies CASSRVGREEETQYF.

The genes are TRBV11-1 and TRBJ1-4, with no clear D. There are 13 residues in the CDR3. Trimming took 5 bases from V and 10 from J, leaving 14 bases between them. Looked up from germline, CDR1 is SGHAT and CDR2 is FQDESV (reference sequence). The chain's CDR3 is CASSPAYNGKLFF. In nucleotides, the CDR3 is TGTGCCAGCAGCCCCGCCTACAACGGAAAACTGTTTTTT. The complete variable domain, with remaining parts taken from reference TRBV11-1 and TRBJ1-4, reads EAEVAQSPRYKITEKSQAVAFWCDPISGHATLYWYRQILGQGPELLVQFQDESVVDDSQLPKDRFSAERLKGVDSTLKIQPAELGDSAMYLCASSPAYNGKLFFGSGTQLSVL.

This chain links TRBV19 with TRBJ2-7, with D tentatively TRBD1 or TRBD2 (5 bases each). Looked up from germline, CDR1 is LNHDA and CDR2 is SQIVND (reference sequence). The CDR3 is 14 residues long. Trimming stripped 4 bases from V and 2 bases from J, with 12 bases between. CDR3 DNA: TGTGCCAGTAGTAGCGACCGGGACGCCTACGAGCAGTACTTC. Its protein product is CASSSDRDAYEQYF.